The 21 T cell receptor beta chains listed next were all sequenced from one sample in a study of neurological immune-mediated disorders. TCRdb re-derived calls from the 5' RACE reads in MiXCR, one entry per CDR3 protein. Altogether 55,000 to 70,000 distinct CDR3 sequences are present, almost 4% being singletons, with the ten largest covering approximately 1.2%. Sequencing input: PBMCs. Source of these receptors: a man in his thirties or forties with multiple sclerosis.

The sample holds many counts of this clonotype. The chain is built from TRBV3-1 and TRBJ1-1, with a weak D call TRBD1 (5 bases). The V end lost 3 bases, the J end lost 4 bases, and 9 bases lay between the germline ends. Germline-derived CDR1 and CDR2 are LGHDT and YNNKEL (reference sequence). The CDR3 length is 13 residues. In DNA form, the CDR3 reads TGTGCCAGCAGCCAGGGGCAGGCCACTGAAGCTTTCTTT. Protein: CASSQGQATEAFF. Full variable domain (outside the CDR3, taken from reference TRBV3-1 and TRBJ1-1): DTAVSQTPKYLVTQMGNDKSIKCEQNLGHDTMYWYKQDSKKFLKIMFSYNNKELIINETVPNRFSPKSPDKAHLNLHINSLELGDSAVYFCASSQGQATEAFFGQGTRLTVV.

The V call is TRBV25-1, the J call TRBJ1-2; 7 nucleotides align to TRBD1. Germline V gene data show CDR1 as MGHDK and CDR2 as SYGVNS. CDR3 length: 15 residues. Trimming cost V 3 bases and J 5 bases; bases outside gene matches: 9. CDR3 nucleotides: TGTGCCAGCAGTGATGACCCGACAGGGTATTATGGCTACACCTTC. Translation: CASSDDPTGYYGYTF.

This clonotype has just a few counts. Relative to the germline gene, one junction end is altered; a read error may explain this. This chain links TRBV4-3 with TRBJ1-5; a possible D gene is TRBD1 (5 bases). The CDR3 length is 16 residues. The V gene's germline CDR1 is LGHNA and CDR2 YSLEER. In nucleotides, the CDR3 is TGCGCCAGCAGCCAAGATCGCGGCGGGGCTTACCAGCCCCAGAATTTT. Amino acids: CASSQDRGGAYQPQNF.

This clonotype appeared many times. The CDR3 here is CASSYVRQGARDTQYF. CDR3 nucleotides: TGTGCCAGCAGTTACGTGCGACAGGGGGCTAGAGATACGCAGTATTTT. The chain combines TRBV6-2 or TRBV6-3 with TRBJ2-3; 10 bases agree with TRBD1. The ends lost 2 bases at V and 5 bases at J; junction bases unmatched: 7. Germline CDR1 reads MNHEY; CDR2 reads SVGEGT. This CDR3 has 16 amino acids.

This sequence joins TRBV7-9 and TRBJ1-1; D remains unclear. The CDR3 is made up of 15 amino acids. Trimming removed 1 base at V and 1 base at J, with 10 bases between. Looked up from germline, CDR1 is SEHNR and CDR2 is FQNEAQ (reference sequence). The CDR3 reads CASSLGRSKNTEAFF. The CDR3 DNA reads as TGTGCCAGCAGCTTAGGAAGGTCCAAGAACACTGAAGCTTTCTTT.

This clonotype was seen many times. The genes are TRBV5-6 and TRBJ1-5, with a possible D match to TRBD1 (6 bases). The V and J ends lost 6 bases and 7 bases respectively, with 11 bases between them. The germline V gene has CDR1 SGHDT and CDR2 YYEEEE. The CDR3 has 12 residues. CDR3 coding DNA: TGTGCCAGCACCACCCAGGGGCAGCCCCAGCATTTT. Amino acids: CASTTQGQPQHF.

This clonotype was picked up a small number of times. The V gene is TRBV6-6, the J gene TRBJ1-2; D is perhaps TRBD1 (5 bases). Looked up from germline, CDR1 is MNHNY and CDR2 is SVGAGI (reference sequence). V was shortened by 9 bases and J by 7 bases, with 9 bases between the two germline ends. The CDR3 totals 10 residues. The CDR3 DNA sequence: TGTGCCAGAAGGGGTTTTGGCTACACCTTC. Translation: CARRGFGYTF.

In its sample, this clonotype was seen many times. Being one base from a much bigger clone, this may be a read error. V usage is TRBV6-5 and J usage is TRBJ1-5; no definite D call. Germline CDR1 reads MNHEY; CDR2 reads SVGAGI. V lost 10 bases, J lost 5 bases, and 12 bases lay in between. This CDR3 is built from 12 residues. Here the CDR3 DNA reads TGTGCCACCGGAACGCCCTATCAGCCCCAGCATTTT. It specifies CATGTPYQPQHF.

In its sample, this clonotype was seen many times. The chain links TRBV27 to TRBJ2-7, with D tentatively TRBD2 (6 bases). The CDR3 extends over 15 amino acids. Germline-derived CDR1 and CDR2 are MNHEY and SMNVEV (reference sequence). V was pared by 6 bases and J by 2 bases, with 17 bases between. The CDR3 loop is CASRAMAGPTYEQYF. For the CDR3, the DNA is TGTGCCAGCAGGGCAATGGCGGGACCTACCTACGAGCAGTACTTC.

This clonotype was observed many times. CDR3 sequence: CASSSIRTDTQYF. The CDR3 nucleotides read TGCGCCAGCAGCTCGATCCGGACAGATACGCAGTATTTT. This chain connects TRBV5-1 to TRBJ2-3; D is unclear. Germline CDR1 reads SGHRS; CDR2 reads YFSETQ. The CDR3 runs to 13 residues. V lost 3 bases and J lost 3, with 8 bases in between.

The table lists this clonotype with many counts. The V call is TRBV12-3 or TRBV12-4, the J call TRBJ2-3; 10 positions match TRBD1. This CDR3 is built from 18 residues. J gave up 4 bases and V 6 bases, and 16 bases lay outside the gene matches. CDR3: CASSRWGRGTGESDTQYF. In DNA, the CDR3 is TGTGCCAGCAGCCGCTGGGGTCGTGGGACAGGGGAATCAGATACGCAGTATTTT.

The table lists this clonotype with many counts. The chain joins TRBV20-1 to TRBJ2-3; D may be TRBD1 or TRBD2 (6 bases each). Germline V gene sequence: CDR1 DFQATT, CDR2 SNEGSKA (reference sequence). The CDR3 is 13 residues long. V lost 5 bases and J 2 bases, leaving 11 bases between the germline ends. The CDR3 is CSADGGLTDTQYF. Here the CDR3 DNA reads TGCAGTGCTGATGGGGGGCTCACAGATACGCAGTATTTT.

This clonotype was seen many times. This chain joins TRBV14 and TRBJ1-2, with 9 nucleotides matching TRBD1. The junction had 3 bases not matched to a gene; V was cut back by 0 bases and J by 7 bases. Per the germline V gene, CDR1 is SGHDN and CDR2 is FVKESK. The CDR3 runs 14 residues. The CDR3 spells CASSQDHRGPGYTF. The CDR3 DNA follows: TGTGCCAGCAGCCAAGATCACAGGGGGCCTGGCTACACCTTC.

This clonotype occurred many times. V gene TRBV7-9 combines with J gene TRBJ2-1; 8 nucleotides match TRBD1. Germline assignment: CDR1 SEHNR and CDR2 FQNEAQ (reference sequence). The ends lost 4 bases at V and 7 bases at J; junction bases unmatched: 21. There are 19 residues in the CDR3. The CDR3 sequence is CASSSSNLVGRGPRNEQFF. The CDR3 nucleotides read TGTGCCAGCAGCTCCAGTAACTTGGTGGGCAGGGGGCCAAGGAATGAGCAGTTCTTC.

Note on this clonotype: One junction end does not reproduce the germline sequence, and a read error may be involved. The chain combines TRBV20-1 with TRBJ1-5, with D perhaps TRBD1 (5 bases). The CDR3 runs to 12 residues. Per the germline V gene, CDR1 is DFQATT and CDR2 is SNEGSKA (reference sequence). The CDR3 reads CSARRGSEPQNF. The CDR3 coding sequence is TGCAGTGCCCGGAGGGGCTCGGAGCCCCAGAATTTT.

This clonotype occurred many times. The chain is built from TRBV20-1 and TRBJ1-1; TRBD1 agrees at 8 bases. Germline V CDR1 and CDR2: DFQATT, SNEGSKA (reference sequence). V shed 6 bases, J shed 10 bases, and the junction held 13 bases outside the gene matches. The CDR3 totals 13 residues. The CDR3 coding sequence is TGCAGTGCCCAAGAACCCGGACAGGGTGGAGCTTTCTTT. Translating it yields CSAQEPGQGGAFF.

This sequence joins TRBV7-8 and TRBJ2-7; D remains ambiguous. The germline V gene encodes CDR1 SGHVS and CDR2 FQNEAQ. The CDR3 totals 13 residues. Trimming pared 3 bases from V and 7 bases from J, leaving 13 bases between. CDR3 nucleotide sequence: TGTGCCAGCAGCTTTAGTACAGAATCAGAGCAGTACTTC. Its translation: CASSFSTESEQYF.

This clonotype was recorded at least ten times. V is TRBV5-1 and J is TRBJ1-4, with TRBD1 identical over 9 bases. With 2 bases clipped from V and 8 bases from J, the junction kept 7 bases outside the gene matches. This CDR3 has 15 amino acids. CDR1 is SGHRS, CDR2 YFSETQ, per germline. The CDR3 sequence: CASSLQGQGREKLFF. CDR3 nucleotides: TGCGCCAGCAGCTTACAAGGACAGGGGAGGGAAAAACTGTTTTTT.

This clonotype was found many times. CDR3 DNA: TGTGCCCGATCGGGACTTTCCAAAAACATTCAGTACTTC. It codes for CARSGLSKNIQYF. The chain recombines TRBV21-1 with TRBJ2-4; the table gives TRBD2 as D, unverified against the DNA. TRBV21-1 is deemed a pseudogene. This CDR3 region has 13 residues.

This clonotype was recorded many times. In DNA form, the CDR3 reads TGCGCCAGCAGCGCGCACACAGGGGATCGGACAGAGACCCAGTACTTC. Encoded protein: CASSAHTGDRTETQYF. The chain uses TRBV5-1 and TRBJ2-5; 7 nucleotides agree with TRBD1. CDR1 SGHRS and CDR2 YFSETQ come from the germline V gene. This CDR3 is 16 amino acids long. The J segment lost 4 bases and the V segment lost 4 bases, leaving 13 bases of the junction unmatched.

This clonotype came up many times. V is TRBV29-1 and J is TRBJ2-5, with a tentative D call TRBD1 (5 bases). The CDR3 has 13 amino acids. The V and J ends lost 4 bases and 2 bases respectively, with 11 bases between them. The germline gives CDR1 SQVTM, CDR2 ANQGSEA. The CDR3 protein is CSVAPHRQETQYF. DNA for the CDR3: TGCAGCGTTGCCCCCCACAGGCAAGAGACCCAGTACTTC.